Listed below are T cell receptor beta chains from one sample, sequenced in a study of cytomegalovirus exposure and HLA in healthy donors. Measured with immunoSEQ multiplex PCR; TCRdb has only the in-frame clones, and not every one. The sample carries roughly 100,000 clones, approximately 80% recorded once. The sequenced sample was PBMCs. The receptors derive from a woman in her forties in good health and CMV-seronegative. CDR3s include the opening cysteine and the closing phenylalanine or tryptophan. The D gene is left open where the match is weak.

j_gene,v_gene,d_gene,CDR3nt,CDR3aa
TRBJ2-3,TRBV11-1,TRBD2,TGTGCCAGCAGCTCCCTAGCGGGAGGAAGCACAGATACGCAGTATTTT,CASSSLAGGSTDTQYF
TRBJ2-2,TRBV7-9,TRBD2,TGTGCCAGCAGACCGGGACTAGCGGCCCTGAGGGGCACCGGGGAGCTGTTTTTT,CASRPGLAALRGTGELFF
TRBJ2-1,TRBV7-7,TRBD2,TGTGCTAGCAGCCAGATCGAGGGAGGGCCCCGGAATGAGCAGTTCTTC,CASSQIEGGPRNEQFF
TRBJ2-2,TRBV27,TRBD2,TGTGCCAGCTGCCGGTTAAAGGGTAGCGGGTCCATCGCGAACACCGGGGAGCTGTTTTTT,CASCRLKGSGSIANTGELFF
TRBJ2-7,TRBV18,-,TGTGCCAGCTCACCGGGGGCGGATGCCACCTACGAGCAGTACTTC,CASSPGADATYEQYF
TRBJ1-5,TRBV27,-,TGTGCCAGCAGTTCCTATTTTGGACAGATAACTCTTAGCAATCAGCCCCAGCATTTT,CASSSYFGQITLSNQPQHF
TRBJ1-2,TRBV27,-,TGTGCCAGCAGTCCACGGGGGGGACGGAGCAACTATGGCTACACCTTC,CASSPRGGRSNYGYTF
TRBJ1-5,TRBV7-2,-,TGTGCCAGCAGCAGGACAGTCAATCAGCCCCAGCATTTT,CASSRTVNQPQHF
TRBJ2-5,TRBV19,-,TGTGCCAGTAGTAAATTAGTACAGGGTGCAGAGACCCAGTACTTC,CASSKLVQGAETQYF
TRBJ2-7,TRBV7-9,TRBD1,TGTGCCAGCAGCCCCCCGGGACAGTCCCCCTACGAGCAGTACTTC,CASSPPGQSPYEQYF
TRBJ2-7,TRBV19,TRBD2,TGTGCCAGTACCACTAGCGGTCTCCCCTACGAGCAGTACTTC,CASTTSGLPYEQYF
TRBJ2-3,TRBV5-6,TRBD1,TGTGCCAGCAGCTGGGGGACAGGGGTGACAGATACGCAGTATTTT,CASSWGTGVTDTQYF
TRBJ2-6,TRBV27,-,TGTGCCAGCAGTTTAATAGGAACTAGCTCTGGGGCCAACGTCCTGACTTTC,CASSLIGTSSGANVLTF
TRBJ2-2,TRBV18,-,TGTGCCAGTCGTTTAAACACCGGGGAGCTGTTTTTT,CASRLNTGELFF
TRBJ2-7,TRBV7-2,-,TGTGCCAGCAGCTTAGCTAACAGCTACGAGCAGTACTTC,CASSLANSYEQYF
TRBJ2-7,TRBV15,-,TGTGCCACCAGCACCCCCTTTTGGAGGAGGACGGGAGAGAAGAACGAGCAGTACTTC,CATSTPFWRRTGEKNEQYF